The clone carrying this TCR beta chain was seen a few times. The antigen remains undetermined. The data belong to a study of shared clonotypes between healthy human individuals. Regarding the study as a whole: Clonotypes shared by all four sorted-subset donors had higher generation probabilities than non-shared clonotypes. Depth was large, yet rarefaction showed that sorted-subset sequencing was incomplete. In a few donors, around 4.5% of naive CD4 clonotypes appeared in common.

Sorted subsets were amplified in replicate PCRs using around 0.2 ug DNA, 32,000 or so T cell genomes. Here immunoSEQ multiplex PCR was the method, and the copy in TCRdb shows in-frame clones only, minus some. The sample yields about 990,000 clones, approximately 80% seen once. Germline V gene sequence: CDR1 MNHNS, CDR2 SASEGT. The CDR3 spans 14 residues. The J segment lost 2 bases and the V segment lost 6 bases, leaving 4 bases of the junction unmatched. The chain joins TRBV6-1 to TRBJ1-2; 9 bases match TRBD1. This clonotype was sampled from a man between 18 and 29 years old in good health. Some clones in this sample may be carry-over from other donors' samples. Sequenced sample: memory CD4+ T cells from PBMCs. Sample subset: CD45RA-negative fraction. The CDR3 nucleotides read TGTGCCAGCAGCCCCGGGACAGGGAACTATGGCTACACCTTC. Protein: CASSPGTGNYGYTF.